This T cell receptor beta chain was obtained from a study of T cell clonality in common variable immunodeficiency. The CDR3 loop spans 14 amino acids. V was cut by 3 bases and J by 2 bases, with 11 bases left in between. CDR1 and CDR2 (germline): SGHAT, FQNNGV. No CVID subject was ill or on immunomodulatory drugs when sampled. Heparinized whole blood, about 5 to 9 ml, came from each donor. The assay was immunoSEQ multiplex PCR, and TCRdb's table has in-frame clones only and misses some. Altogether around 40,000 clones were found in the sample, and no singletons occur. Study-level findings and limits: Compared with healthy controls, CVID subjects showed increased TCRbeta clonality, mostly in about a third. Reportedly, TCR beta sequences from common variable immunodeficiency showed fewer deletions and N-nucleotide insertions. T cell subpopulation sequencing would be needed to explain CVID clonality.

As to this clone: Its specificity is unknown. The read is 3 residues too short to cover the CDR3 end, so that end is filled in from the germline J gene.

The sequenced sample consisted of peripheral blood mononuclear cells. The receptor was isolated from a human donor with common variable immunodeficiency. This chain connects TRBV11-2 to TRBJ2-7; TRBD2 is a possible D gene (6 bases). CDR3 region: CASSFGTLPYEQYF. CDR3 DNA (partial): TGTGCCAGCAGCTTCGGGACTCTGCCCTACGAG. The full variable domain, rest sourced from reference TRBV11-2 and TRBJ2-7, is EAGVAQSPRYKIIEKRQSVAFWCNPISGHATLYWYQQILGQGPKLLIQFQNNGVVDDSQLPKDRFSAERLKGVDSTLKIQPAKLEDSAVYLCASSFGTLPYEQYFGPGTRLTVT.